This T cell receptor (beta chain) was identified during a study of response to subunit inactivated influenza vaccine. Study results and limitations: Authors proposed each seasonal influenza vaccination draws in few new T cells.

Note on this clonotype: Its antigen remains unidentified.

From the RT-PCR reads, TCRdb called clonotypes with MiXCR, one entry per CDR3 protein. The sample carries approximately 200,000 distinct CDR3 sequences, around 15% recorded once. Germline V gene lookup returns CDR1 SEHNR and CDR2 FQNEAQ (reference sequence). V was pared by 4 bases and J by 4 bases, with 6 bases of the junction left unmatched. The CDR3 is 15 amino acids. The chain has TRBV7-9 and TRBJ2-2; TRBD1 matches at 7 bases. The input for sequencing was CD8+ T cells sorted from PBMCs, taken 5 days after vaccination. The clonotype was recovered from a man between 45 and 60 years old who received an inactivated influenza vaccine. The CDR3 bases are TGTGCCAGCAGCTCCCGACAGGGAACCACCGGGGAGCTGTTTTTT. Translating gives CASSSRQGTTGELFF.